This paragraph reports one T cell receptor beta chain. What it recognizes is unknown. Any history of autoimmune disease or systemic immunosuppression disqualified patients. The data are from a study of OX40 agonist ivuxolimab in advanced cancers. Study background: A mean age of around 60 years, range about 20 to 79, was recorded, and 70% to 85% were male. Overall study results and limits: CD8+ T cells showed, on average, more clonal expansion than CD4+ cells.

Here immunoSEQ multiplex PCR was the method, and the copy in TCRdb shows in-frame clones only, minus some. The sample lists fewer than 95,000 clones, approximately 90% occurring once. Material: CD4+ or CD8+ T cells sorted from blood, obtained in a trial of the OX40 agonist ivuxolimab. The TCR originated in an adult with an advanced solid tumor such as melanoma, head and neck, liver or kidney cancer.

The CDR3 sequence is CASTWRRTGGFMNTEAFF. The CDR3 DNA is TGTGCCAGCACCTGGCGGCGGACAGGGGGGTTTATGAACACTGAAGCTTTCTTT. The gene calls are TRBV5-6 and TRBJ1-1; 10 positions match TRBD1. The CDR3 is made up of 18 amino acids. Trimming removed 6 bases from V and 0 bases from J; junction bases left unmatched: 14. Germline V lookup: CDR1 SGHDT, CDR2 YYEEEE.